This is a list of T cell receptor beta chains from one sample in a study of shared clonotypes between healthy human individuals. TCRdb's copy holds only in-frame clones and misses some; the assay was immunoSEQ multiplex PCR. The sample has about 2 million clones; about 95% are singletons. Sequenced input: naive CD4+ T cells sorted from blood. The receptors stem from a man in his late teens or twenties in good health. Both conserved end residues are part of each CDR3. A D gene is named only where the DNA matches it firmly. Only part of the rows carry a size: once, few, many, or a class if the clone is expanded.

v_call	d_call	clone_size	j_call	cdr3_aa	cdr3_nt
TRBV7-3	.	once	TRBJ2-1	CASSLTGGSINEQFF	TGTGCCAGCAGCTTAACGGGGGGCTCAATCAATGAGCAGTTCTTC
TRBV10-3	.	.	TRBJ2-6	CAISESEGIANVLTF	TGTGCCATCAGTGAGTCGGAGGGGATCGCCAACGTCCTGACTTTC
TRBV7-9	.	.	TRBJ1-2	CASSLGRTAGEYGYTF	TGTGCCAGCAGCTTAGGTCGGACGGCCGGCGAATATGGCTACACCTTC
TRBV6-5	.	.	TRBJ1-4	CASRNTPRGKLFF	TGTGCCAGCAGAAATACCCCAAGGGGAAAACTGTTTTTT
TRBV5-4	TRBD1	.	TRBJ2-5	CASSNDRVMETQYF	TGTGCCAGCAGCAACGACAGGGTAATGGAGACCCAGTACTTC
TRBV5-1	TRBD1	.	TRBJ2-3	CASSSTGYITDTQYF	TGCGCCAGCAGCTCGACAGGGTATATCACAGATACGCAGTATTTT
TRBV18	TRBD1	.	TRBJ2-7	CASSSATGSSEQYF	TGTGCCAGCTCTTCTGCGACAGGGTCTTCCGAGCAGTACTTC
TRBV5-1	TRBD2	.	TRBJ2-7	CASSLERTSAYEQYF	TGCGCCAGCAGCTTGGAACGGACTAGCGCGTACGAGCAGTACTTC
TRBV5-1	.	.	TRBJ2-2	CASSGGVNTGELFF	TGCGCCAGCTCAGGGGGGGTGAACACCGGGGAGCTGTTTTTT
TRBV28	TRBD1	.	TRBJ1-1	CASSTGASTEAFF	TGTGCCAGCAGTACAGGGGCGAGCACTGAAGCTTTCTTT
TRBV5-5	TRBD2	.	TRBJ2-7	CASSVAGIYEQYF	TGTGCCAGCAGCGTAGCGGGAATCTACGAGCAGTACTTC
TRBV2	.	.	TRBJ1-1	CASAVGPLDTEAFF	TGTGCCAGCGCCGTCGGTCCCTTAGACACTGAAGCTTTCTTT
TRBV5-1	TRBD1	.	TRBJ2-2	CASSPGQGATGELFF	TGCGCCAGCAGCCCAGGACAGGGGGCGACCGGGGAGCTGTTTTTT
TRBV5-1	.	.	TRBJ2-6	CASSLERTSGANVLTF	TGCGCCAGCAGCTTGGAACGGACAAGTGGGGCCAACGTCCTGACTTTC
TRBV4-1	.	.	TRBJ2-1	CASSQVLGEEQFF	TGCGCCAGCAGCCAAGTTCTGGGAGAGGAGCAGTTCTTC
TRBV9	.	.	TRBJ1-4	CASSVGRLLGSEKLFF	TGTGCCAGCAGCGTAGGGAGACTTTTAGGTAGCGAAAAACTGTTTTTT
TRBV28	.	.	TRBJ1-1	CASSLAWTEAFF	TGTGCCAGCAGTTTAGCTTGGACTGAAGCTTTCTTT
TRBV10-3	.	.	TRBJ1-6	CAIRDRDNSPLHF	TGTGCCATCAGGGACCGGGATAATTCACCCCTCCACTTT